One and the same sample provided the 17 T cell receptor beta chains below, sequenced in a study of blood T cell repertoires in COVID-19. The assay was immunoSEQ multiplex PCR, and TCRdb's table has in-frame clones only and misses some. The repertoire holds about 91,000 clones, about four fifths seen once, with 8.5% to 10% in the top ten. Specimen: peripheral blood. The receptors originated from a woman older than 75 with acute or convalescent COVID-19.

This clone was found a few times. CDR3 sequence: CASSWDRARFF. The CDR3 coding sequence is TGTGCCAGCAGTTGGGACAGGGCGAGGTTCTTC. V gene TRBV28 combines with J gene TRBJ2-1, with 9 bases that match TRBD1. The J segment lost 15 bases and the V segment lost 4 bases, leaving 4 bases of the junction unmatched. CDR3 length: 11 amino acids. Per germline, CDR1 MDHEN and CDR2 SYDVKM. The variable domain in full, completed from reference TRBV28 and TRBJ2-1, reads DVKVTQSSRYLVKRTGEKVFLECVQDMDHENMFWYRQDPGLGLRLIYFSYDVKMKEKGDIPEGYSVSREKKERFSLILESASTNQTSMYLCASSWDRARFFGPGTRLTVL.

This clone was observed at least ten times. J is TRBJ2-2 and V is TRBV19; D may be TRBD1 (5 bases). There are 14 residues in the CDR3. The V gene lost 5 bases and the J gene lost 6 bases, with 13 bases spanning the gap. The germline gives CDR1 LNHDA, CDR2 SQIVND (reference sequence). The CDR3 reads CASSASRVAGELFF. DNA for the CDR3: TGTGCCAGTAGTGCTTCCAGGGTCGCCGGGGAGCTGTTTTTT.

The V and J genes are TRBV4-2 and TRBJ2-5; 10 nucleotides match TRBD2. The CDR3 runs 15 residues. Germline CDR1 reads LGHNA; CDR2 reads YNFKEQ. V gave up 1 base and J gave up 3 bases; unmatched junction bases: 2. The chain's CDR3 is CASSQVSGREETQYF. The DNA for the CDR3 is TGTGCCAGCAGCCAAGTGAGCGGGAGGGAAGAGACCCAGTACTTC.

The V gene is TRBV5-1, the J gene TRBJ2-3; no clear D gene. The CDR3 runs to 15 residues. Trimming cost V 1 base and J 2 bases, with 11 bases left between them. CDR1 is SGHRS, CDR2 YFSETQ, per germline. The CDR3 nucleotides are TGCGCCAGCAGCTTGAAGTTCAGTTACACAGATACGCAGTATTTT. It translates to CASSLKFSYTDTQYF.

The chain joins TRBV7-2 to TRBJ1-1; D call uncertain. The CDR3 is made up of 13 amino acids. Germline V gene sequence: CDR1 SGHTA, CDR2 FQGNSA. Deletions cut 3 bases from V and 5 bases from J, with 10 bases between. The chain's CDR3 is CASSFGSGTEAFF. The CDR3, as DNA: TGTGCCAGCAGCTTCGGATCCGGGACTGAAGCTTTCTTT. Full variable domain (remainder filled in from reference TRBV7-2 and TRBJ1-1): GAGVSQSPSNKVTEKGKDVELRCDPISGHTALYWYRQSLGQGLEFLIYFQGNSAPDKSGLPSDRFSAERTGGSVSTLTIQRTQQEDSAVYLCASSFGSGTEAFFGQGTRLTVV.

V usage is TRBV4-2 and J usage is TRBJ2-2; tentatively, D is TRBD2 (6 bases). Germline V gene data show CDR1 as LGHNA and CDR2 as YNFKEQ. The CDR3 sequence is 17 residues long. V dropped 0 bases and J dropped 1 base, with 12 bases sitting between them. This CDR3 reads CASSQDPGRGNTGELFF. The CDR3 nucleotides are TGTGCCAGCAGCCAAGATCCGGGGCGGGGGAACACCGGGGAGCTGTTTTTT.

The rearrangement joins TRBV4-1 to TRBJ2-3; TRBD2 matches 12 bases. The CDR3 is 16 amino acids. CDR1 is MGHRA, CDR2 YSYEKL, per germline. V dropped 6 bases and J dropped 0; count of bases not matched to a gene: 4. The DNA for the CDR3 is TGCGCCAGCAGGCATCTAGCGGGGGGGAGCACAGATACGCAGTATTTT. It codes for CASRHLAGGSTDTQYF.

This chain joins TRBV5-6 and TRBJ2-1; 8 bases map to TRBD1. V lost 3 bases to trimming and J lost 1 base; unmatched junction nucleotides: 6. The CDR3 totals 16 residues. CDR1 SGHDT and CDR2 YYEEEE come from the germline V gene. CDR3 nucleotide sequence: TGTGCCAGCAGCTCAATGGGACAGGATTCCTACAATGAGCAGTTCTTC. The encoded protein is CASSSMGQDSYNEQFF.

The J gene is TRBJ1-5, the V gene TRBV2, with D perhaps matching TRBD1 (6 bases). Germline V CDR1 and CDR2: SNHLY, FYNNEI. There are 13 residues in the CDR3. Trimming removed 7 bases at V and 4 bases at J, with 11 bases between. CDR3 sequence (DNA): TGTGCCAGCAAGTGGGACATAAATCAGCCCCAGCATTTT. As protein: CASKWDINQPQHF.

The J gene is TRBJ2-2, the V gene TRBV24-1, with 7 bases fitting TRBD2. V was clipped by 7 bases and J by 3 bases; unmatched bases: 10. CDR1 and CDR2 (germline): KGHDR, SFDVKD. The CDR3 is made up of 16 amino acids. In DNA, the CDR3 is TGTGCCACCAGGGCGGGGCGGGAGAGGGACACCGGGGAGCTGTTTTTT. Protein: CATRAGRERDTGELFF.

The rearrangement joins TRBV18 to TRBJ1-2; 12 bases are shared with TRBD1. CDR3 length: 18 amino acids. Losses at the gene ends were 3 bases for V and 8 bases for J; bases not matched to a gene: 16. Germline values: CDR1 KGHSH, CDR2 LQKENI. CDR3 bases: TGTGCCAGCTCACCGCCCGGGACAGGGGGCGTCGGCTCCGTGGGCTACACCTTC. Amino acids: CASSPPGTGGVGSVGYTF.

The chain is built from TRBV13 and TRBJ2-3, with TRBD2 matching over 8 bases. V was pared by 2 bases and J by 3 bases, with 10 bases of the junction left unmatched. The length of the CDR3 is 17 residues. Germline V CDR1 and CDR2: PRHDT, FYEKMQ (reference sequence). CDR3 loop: CASSLKQGGRWTDTQYF. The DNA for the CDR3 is TGTGCCAGCAGCTTAAAACAAGGCGGGAGGTGGACAGATACGCAGTATTTT. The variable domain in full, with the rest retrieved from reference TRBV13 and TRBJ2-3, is AAGVIQSPRHLIKEKRETATLKCYPIPRHDTVYWYQQGPGQDPQFLISFYEKMQSDKGSIPDRFSAQQFSDYHSELNMSSLELGDSALYFCASSLKQGGRWTDTQYFGPGTRLTVL.

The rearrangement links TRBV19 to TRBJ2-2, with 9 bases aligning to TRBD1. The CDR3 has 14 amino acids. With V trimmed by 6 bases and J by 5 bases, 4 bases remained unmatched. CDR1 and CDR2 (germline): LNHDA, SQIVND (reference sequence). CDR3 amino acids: CASRGTGQTGELFF. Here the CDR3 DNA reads TGTGCCAGTAGGGGGACAGGGCAAACCGGGGAGCTGTTTTTT.

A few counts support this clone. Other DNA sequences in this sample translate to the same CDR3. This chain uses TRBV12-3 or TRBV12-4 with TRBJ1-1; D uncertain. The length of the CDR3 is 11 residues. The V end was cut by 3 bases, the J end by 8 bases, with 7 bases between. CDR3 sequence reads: CASSFAGEAFF. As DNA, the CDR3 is TGTGCCAGCAGTTTCGCGGGGGAAGCTTTCTTT.

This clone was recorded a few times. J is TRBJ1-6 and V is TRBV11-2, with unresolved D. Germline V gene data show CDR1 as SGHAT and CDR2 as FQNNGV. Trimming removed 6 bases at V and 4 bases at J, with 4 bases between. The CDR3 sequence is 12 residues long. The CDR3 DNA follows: TGTGCCAGCAGTCTTTATAATTCACCCCTCCACTTT. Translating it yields CASSLYNSPLHF.

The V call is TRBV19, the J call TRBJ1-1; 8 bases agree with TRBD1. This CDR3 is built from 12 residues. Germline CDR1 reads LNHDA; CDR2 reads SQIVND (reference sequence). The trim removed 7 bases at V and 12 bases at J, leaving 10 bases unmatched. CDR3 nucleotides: TGTGCCAGTAATGGACAGGGAGGGGTAACTTTCTTT. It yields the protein CASNGQGGVTFF.

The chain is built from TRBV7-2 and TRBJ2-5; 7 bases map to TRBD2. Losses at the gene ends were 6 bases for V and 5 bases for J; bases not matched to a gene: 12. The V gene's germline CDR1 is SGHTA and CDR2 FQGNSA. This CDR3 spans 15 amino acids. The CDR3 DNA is TGTGCCAGCAGACCAGCGGGGCAGGGAAGGGAGACCCAGTACTTC. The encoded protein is CASRPAGQGRETQYF.